This T cell receptor (beta chain) was recovered during a study of T cell changes during pregnancy in multiple sclerosis. Assay: immunoSEQ multiplex PCR; the TCRdb copy retains only in-frame clones and omits some. The sample holds 70,000 to 75,000 clones, roughly nine tenths seen once. Germline loops: CDR1 LNHDA, CDR2 SQIVND (reference sequence). The J segment lost 0 bases and the V segment lost 6 bases, leaving 2 bases of the junction unmatched. The CDR3 is made up of 15 amino acids. The receptor's source is a female donor with multiple sclerosis, enrolled in a pregnancy study. This sequence joins TRBV19 and TRBJ1-1, with TRBD1 matching 12 bases. This sample comprised peripheral blood, obtained before pregnancy. In nucleotides, the CDR3 is TGTGCCAGTAGGGGACAGGGGGCTTTGAACACTGAAGCTTTCTTT. It is translated as CASRGQGALNTEAFF.